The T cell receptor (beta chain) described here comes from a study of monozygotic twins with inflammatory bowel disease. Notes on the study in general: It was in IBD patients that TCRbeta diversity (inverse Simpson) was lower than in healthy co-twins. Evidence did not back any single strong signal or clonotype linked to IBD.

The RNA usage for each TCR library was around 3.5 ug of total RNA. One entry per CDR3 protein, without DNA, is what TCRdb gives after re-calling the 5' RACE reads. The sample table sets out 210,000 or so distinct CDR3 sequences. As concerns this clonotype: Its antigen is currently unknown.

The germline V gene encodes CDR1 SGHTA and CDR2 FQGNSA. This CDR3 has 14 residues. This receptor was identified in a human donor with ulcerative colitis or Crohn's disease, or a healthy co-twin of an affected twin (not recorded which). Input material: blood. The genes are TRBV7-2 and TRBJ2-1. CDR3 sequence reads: CASSLGAAKSEQFF.